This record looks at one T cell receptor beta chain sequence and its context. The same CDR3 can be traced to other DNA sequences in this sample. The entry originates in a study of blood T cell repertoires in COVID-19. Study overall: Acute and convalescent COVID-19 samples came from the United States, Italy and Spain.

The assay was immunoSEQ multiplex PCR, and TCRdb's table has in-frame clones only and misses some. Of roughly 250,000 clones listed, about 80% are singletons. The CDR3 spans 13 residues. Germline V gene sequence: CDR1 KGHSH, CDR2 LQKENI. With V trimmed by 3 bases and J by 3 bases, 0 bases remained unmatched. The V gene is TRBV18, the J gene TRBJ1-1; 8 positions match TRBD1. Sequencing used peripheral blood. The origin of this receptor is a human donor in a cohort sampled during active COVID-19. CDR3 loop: CASSPDRDTEAFF. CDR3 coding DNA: TGTGCCAGCTCACCGGACAGGGACACTGAAGCTTTCTTT.